The clone carrying this T cell receptor beta chain was counted between two and nine times. The antigen is unknown. This sample was taken from a study of blood T cells in healthy people across ages. About the research overall: Capture by template switching was about one barcoded beta molecule per two T cells.

Broader study findings: Age showed a roughly linear inverse relationship with TCR beta diversity per million T cells.

CDR1 and CDR2 (germline): SQVTM, ANQGSEA. This CDR3 comprises 14 residues. The V and J ends lost 5 bases and 2 bases, in that order; junction bases with no gene match: 7. It was with a sample-barcoded 5' primer and a J-beta primer mix that a second PCR of about 6 to 11 cycles was run. Each of the cDNA molecules was tagged by a template-switch adaptor with 12 random nucleotides. TCRdb re-called the 5' RACE reads through MiXCR, storing one row per CDR3 protein. This table holds some 1.4 million distinct CDR3 sequences, approximately 42% found once. Collection of 9.5 to 10 milliliters of peripheral blood was performed for each donor.

This chain joins TRBV29-1 and TRBJ2-7; 9 bases fit TRBD1. This receptor was obtained from a woman under 30 in good health. The sequencing sample was made of blood. The CDR3 DNA follows: TGCAGCGTTCAAACCGGGACAGGGCCCTACGAGCAGTACTTC. As protein: CSVQTGTGPYEQYF.